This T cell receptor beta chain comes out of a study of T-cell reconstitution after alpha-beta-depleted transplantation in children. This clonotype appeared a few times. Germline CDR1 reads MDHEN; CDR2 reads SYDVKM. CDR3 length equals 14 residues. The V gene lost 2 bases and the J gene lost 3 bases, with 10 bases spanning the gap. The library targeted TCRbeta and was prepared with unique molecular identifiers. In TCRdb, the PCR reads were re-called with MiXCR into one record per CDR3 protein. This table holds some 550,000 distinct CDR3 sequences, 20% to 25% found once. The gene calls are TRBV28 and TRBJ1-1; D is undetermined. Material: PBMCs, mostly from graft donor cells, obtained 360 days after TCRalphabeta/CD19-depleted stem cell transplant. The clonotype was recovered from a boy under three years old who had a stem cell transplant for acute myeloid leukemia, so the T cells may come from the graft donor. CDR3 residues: CASSLPRTDTEAFF. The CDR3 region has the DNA TGTGCCAGCAGTTTACCGAGGACGGACACTGAAGCTTTCTTT.